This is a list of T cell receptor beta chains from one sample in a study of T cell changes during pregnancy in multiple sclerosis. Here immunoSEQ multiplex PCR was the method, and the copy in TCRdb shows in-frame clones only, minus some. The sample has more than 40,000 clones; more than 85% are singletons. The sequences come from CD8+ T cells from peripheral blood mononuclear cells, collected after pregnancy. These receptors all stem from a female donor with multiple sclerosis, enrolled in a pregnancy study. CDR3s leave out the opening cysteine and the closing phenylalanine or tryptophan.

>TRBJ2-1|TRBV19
ASRELAASNNEQF
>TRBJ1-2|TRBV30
AWSADYGYT
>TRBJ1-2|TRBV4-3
ASSQIIQVGYGYT
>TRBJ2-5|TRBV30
AWSESGTEQETQY
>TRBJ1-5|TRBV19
ASSIVGVGGNQPQH
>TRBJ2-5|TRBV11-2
ASSSGTKETQY
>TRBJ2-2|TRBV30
AWSGTWTNTGELF
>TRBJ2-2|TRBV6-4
ASSDSRGAGELF
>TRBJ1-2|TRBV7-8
ASSQLAGTGSHYGYT
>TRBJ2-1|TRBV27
ASSPQGGNEQF
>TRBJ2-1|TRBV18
ASLQESSYNEQF
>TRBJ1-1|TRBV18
ASSPPDRGTNTEAF
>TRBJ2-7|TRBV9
ASSSGTLGEQY
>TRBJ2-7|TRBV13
ASSYRTGRYEQY
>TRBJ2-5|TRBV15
ATSIMRGQETQY
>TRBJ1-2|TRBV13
ASSPGQPNYGYT